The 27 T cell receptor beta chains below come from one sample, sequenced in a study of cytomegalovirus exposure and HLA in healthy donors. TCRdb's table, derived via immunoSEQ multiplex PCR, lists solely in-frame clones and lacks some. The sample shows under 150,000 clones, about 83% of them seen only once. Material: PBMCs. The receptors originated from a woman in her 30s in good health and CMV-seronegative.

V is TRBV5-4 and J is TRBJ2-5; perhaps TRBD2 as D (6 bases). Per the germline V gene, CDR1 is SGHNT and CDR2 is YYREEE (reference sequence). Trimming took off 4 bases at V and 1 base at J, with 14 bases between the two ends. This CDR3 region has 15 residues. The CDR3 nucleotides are TGTGCCAGCAGCCGGGACTTAACAGGCCAAGAGACCCAGTACTTC. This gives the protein CASSRDLTGQETQYF.

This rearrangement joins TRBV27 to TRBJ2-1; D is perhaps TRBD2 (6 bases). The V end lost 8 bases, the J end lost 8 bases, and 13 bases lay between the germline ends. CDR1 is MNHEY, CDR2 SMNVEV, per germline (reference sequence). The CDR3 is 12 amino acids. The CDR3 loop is CASGGSGDEQFF. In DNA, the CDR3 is TGTGCCAGCGGGGGGTCCGGGGATGAGCAGTTCTTC.

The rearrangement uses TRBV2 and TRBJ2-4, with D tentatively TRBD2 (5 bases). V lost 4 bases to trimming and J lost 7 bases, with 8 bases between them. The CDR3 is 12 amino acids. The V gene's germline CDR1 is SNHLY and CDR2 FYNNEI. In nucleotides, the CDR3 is TGTGCCAGCAGTGTATCGGGGAACATTCAGTACTTC. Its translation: CASSVSGNIQYF.

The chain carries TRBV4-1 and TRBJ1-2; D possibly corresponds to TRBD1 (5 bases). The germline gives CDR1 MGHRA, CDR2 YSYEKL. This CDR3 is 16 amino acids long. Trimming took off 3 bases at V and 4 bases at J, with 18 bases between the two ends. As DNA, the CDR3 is TGCGCCAGCAGCCATTTACCAGTCGGGGGAGGCTATGGCTACACCTTC. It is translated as CASSHLPVGGGYGYTF.

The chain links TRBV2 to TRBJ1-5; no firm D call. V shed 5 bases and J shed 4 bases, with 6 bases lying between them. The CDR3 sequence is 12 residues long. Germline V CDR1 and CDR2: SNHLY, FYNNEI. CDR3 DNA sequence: TGTGCCAGCAGTCAGAGGAATCAGCCCCAGCATTTT. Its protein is CASSQRNQPQHF.

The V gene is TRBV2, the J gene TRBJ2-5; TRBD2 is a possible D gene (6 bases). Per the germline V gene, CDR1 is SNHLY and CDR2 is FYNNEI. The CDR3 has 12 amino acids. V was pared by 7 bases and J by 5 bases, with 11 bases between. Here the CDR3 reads CASIGGAETQYF. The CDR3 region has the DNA TGTGCCAGCATTGGAGGGGCGGAGACCCAGTACTTC.

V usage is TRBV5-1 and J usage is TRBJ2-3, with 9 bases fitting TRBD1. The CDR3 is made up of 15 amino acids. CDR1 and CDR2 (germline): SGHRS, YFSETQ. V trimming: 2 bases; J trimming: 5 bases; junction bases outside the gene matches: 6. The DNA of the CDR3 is TGCGCCAGCAGCTTCCGGGACAGGGTAGTAGATACGCAGTATTTT. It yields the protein CASSFRDRVVDTQYF.

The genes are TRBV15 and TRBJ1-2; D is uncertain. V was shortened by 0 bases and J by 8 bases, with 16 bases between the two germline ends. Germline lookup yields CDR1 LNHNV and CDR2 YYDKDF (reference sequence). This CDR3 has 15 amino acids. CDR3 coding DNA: TGTGCCACCAGCAGAGATCTAAGTGAGGGCCGAGGCTACACCTTC. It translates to CATSRDLSEGRGYTF.

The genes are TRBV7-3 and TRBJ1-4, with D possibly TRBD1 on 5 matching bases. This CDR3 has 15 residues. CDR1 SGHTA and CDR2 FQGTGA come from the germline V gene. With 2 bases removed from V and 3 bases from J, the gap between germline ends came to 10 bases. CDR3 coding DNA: TGTGCCAGCAGCTTACTCAGGGCGTCTAATGAAAAACTGTTTTTT. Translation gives CASSLLRASNEKLFF.

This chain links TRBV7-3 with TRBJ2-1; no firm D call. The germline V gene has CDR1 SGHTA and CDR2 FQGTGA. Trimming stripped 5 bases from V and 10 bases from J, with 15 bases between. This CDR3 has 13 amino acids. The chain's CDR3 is CASSPRVGTEQFF. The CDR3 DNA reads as TGTGCCAGCAGCCCCCGGGTCGGAACAGAGCAGTTCTTC.

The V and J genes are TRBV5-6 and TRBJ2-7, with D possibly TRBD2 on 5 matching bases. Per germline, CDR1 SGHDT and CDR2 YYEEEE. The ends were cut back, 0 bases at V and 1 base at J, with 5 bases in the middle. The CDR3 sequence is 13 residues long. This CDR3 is CASSLAGSYEQYF. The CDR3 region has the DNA TGTGCCAGCAGCTTGGCGGGATCCTACGAGCAGTACTTC.

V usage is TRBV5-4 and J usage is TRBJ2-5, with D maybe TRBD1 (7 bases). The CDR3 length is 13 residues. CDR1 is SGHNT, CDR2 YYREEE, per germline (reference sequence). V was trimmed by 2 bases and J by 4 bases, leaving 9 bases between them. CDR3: CASSFQGGETQYF. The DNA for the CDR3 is TGTGCCAGCAGCTTTCAGGGGGGAGAGACCCAGTACTTC.

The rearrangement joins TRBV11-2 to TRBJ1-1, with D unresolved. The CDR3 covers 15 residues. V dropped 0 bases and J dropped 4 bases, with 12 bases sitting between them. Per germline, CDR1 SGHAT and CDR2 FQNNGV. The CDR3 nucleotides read TGTGCCAGCAGCTTAGACCGGGGTTTCGGCACTGAAGCTTTCTTT. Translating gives CASSLDRGFGTEAFF.

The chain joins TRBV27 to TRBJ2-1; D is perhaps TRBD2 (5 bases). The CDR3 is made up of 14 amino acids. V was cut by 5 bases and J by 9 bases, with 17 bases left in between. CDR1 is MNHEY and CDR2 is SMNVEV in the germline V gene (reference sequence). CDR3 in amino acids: CASSPTTLAREQFF. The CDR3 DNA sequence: TGTGCCAGCAGTCCAACCACCCTAGCACGTGAGCAGTTCTTC.

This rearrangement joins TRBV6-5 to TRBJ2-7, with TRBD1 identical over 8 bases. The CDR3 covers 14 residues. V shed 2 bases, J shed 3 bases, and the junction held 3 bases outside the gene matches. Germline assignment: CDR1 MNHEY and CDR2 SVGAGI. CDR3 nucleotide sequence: TGTGCCAGCAGTTACGTGGACAGGGACTACGAGCAGTACTTC. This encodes CASSYVDRDYEQYF.

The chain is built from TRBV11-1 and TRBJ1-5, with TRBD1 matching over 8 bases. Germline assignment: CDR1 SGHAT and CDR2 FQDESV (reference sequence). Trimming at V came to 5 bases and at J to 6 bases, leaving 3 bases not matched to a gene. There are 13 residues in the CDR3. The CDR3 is CASSPGGGQPQHF. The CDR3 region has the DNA TGTGCCAGCAGCCCAGGGGGCGGTCAGCCCCAGCATTTT. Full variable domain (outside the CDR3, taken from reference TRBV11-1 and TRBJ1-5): EAEVAQSPRYKITEKSQAVAFWCDPISGHATLYWYRQILGQGPELLVQFQDESVVDDSQLPKDRFSAERLKGVDSTLKIQPAELGDSAMYLCASSPGGGQPQHFGDGTRLSIL.

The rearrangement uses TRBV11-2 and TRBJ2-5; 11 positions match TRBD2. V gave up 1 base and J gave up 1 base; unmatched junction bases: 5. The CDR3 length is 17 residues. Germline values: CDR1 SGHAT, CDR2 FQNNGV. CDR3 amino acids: CASSLGGTSGGQETQYF. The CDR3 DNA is TGTGCCAGCAGCTTAGGTGGTACTAGCGGGGGCCAAGAGACCCAGTACTTC.

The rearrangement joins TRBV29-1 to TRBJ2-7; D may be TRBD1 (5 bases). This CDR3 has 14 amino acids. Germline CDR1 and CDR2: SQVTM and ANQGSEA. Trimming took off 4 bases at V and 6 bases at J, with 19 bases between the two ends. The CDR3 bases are TGCAGCGTTGCGGAACAGCAGGGTAACCGCGAGCAGTACTTC. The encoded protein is CSVAEQQGNREQYF.

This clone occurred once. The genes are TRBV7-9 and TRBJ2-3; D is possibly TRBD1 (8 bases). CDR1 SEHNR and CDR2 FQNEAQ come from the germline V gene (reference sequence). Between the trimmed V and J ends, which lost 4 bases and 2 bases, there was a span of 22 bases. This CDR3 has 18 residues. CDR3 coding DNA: TGTGCCAGCAGCTCAGCGGGGATTTACAGGGGGGACACAGATACGCAGTATTTT. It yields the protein CASSSAGIYRGDTDTQYF.

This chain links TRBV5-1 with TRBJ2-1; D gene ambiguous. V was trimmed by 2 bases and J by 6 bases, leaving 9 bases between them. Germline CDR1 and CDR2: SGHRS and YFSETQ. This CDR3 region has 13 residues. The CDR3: CASSFSGFNEQFF. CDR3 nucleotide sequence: TGCGCCAGCAGCTTTTCCGGTTTCAATGAGCAGTTCTTC.

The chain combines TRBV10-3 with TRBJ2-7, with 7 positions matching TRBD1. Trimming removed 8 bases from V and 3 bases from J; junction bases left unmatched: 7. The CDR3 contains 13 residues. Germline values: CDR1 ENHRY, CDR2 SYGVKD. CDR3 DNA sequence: TGTGCCATCGGCTCCGGGACAGACTACGAGCAGTACTTC. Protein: CAIGSGTDYEQYF.

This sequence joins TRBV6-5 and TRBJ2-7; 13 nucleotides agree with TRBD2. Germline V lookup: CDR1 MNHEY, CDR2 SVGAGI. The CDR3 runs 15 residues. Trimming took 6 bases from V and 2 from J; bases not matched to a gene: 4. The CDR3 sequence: CASRTSGGQAYEQYF. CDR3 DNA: TGTGCCAGCAGGACTAGCGGGGGGCAAGCCTACGAGCAGTACTTC.

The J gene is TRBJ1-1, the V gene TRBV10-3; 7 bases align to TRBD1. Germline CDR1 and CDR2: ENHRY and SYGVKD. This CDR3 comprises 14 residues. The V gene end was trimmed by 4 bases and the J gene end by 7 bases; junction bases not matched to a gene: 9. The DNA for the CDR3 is TGTGCCATCAGTGGTGGGCAGGGGGTATTTGAAGCTTTCTTT. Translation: CAISGGQGVFEAFF.

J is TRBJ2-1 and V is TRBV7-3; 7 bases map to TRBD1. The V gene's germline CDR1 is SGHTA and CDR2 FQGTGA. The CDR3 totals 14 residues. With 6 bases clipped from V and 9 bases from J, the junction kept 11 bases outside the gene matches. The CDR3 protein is CASSRGDRISEQFF. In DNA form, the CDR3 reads TGTGCCAGCAGTCGTGGGGACAGAATAAGTGAGCAGTTCTTC.

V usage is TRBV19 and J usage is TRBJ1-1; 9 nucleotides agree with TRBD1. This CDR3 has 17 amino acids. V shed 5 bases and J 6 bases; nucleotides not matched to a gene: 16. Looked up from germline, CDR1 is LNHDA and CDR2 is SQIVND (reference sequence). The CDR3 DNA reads TGTGCCAGTAGTCCGGGACAGGGTCGGGTAAGCGAGGCTGAAGCTTTCTTT. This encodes CASSPGQGRVSEAEAFF.

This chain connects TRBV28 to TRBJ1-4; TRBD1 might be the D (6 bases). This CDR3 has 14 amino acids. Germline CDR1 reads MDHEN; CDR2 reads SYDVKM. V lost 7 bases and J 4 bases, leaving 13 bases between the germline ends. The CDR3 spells CASTGGGSNEKLFF. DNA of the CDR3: TGTGCCAGCACTGGGGGGGGCAGTAATGAAAAACTGTTTTTT.

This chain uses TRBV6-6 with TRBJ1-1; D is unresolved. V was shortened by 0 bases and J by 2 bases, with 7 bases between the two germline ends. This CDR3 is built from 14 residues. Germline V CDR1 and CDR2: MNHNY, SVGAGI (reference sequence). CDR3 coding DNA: TGTGCCAGCAGTTACTCTTCCAGTAACACTGAAGCTTTCTTT. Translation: CASSYSSSNTEAFF.